The following is a T cell receptor beta chain sequence with its context. Original processing methods: Reference gene primer amplification gave estimated nucleated cell counts. The repertoire was sequenced with immunoSEQ multiplex PCR; TCRdb's copy has only in-frame clones and lacks some. V, J and clone size reflect that table, while D and trimming were determined from the DNA. Here the sample spans almost 65,000 clones, around 90% being singletons. The data derive from a study of blood T cell repertoires in COVID-19. Looking at the study overall: The United States, Italy and Spain were the sources of the acute and convalescent COVID-19 samples. Sources were T cells, B-cell-depleted T cells, or PBMCs; the material itself was cDNA or gDNA.

Seattle patients were enrolled during active infection and followed longitudinally. The CDR3 runs to 15 residues. The V gene's germline CDR1 is SGHRS and CDR2 YFSETQ. V shed 2 bases and J shed 0 bases, with 9 bases lying between them. The material sequenced was peripheral blood. This sequence joins TRBV5-1 and TRBJ2-1; D is unresolved. The TCR was taken from a woman in her sixties with COVID-19, enrolled during active disease. CDR3 coding DNA: TGCGCCAGCAGCTTTGCGGCGAGCTCCTACAATGAGCAGTTCTTC. Translated, it gives CASSFAASSYNEQFF.